A selection of T cell receptor beta chains follows, all from one sample in a study of CD8+ T cells in alopecia areata. The assay was immunoSEQ multiplex PCR, and TCRdb's table has in-frame clones only and misses some. The data show around 100,000 clones, approximately 54% seen once. The sequencing here drew on CD8+ T cells sorted from blood, taken at week 24, from a patient treated with tofacitinib. These receptor sequences come from a human donor with alopecia areata. The CDR3 runs from the conserved cysteine through the conserved F or W. D genes are given only for firm matches. Clone size is stated in some rows and not others, as once, few, many or a class when expanded.

j_call,d_call,clone_size,v_call,cdr3_nt,cdr3_aa
TRBJ2-5,.,.,TRBV23-1,TGCGCCAGCAGCCAAGATTCGCAGGGTGAGGCGGTACAAGGGACCCAGTACTTC,CASSQDSQGEAVQGTQYF
TRBJ2-7,TRBD1,few,TRBV7-9,TGTGCCAGCAGCTCCGGGACAGCAACCTACGAGCAGTACTTC,CASSSGTATYEQYF
TRBJ2-1,.,.,TRBV2,TGTGCCAGCACCAAGGACATGGCTGAGCAGTTCTTC,CASTKDMAEQFF
TRBJ2-1,.,.,TRBV7-9,TGTGCCAGCAGCTTAGCGCTGGGCAGGAACAATGAGCAGTTCTTC,CASSLALGRNNEQFF
TRBJ1-4,.,.,TRBV13,TGTGCCAGCAGCTCAGGGTCGGCGAATGAAAAACTGTTTTTT,CASSSGSANEKLFF
TRBJ1-1,TRBD1,.,TRBV18,TGTGCCAGCTCACCACCGGGACAGGTAGATACTGAAGCTTTCTTT,CASSPPGQVDTEAFF
TRBJ2-7,TRBD1,few,TRBV4-2,TGTGCCAGCAGCCAAGATGGGGACAGCTCCTACGAGCAGTACTTC,CASSQDGDSSYEQYF
TRBJ2-7,.,.,TRBV12-5,TGTGCTAGTGGTTTGGTAGTCCGGGGGCCGGTCCACGAGCAGTACTTC,CASGLVVRGPVHEQYF
TRBJ2-5,.,.,TRBV6-5,TGTGCCAGCAGTACCACGGCAGAATTACAAGAGACCCAGTACTTC,CASSTTAELQETQYF
TRBJ1-5,.,.,TRBV6-5,TGTGCCAGCAGTTCCATGTCAGAACATAGCAATCAGCCCCAGCATTTT,CASSSMSEHSNQPQHF
TRBJ1-2,TRBD1,.,TRBV7-9,TGTGCCAGCAGGCCCTCCGGGACAGGGGATGGCTACACCTTC,CASRPSGTGDGYTF
TRBJ2-1,TRBD1,.,TRBV27,TGTGCCAGCAGTCCAGGACAGGGTTCCTACAATGAGCAGTTCTTC,CASSPGQGSYNEQFF
TRBJ2-1,TRBD1,.,TRBV9,TGTGCCAGCAGCGATCGACAGGGAACTATTTACAATGAGCAGTTCTTC,CASSDRQGTIYNEQFF
TRBJ1-5,.,.,TRBV6-5,TGTGCCAGCAGTACTAGTTATAGCAATCAGCCCCAGCATTTT,CASSTSYSNQPQHF
TRBJ2-7,.,.,TRBV6-5,TGTGCCAGCAGTGCCGTGGGGGCCCGGGGCTACGAGCAGTACTTC,CASSAVGARGYEQYF
TRBJ1-5,.,few,TRBV12-5,TGTGCTAGTGCCCCGAGGGGCAATCAGCCCCAGCATTTT,CASAPRGNQPQHF
TRBJ2-7,.,.,TRBV5-6,TGTGCCAGCAGCTTGGAGACAGGAGAGCACGAGCAGTACTTC,CASSLETGEHEQYF
TRBJ1-2,.,.,TRBV29-1,TGCAGCGTTATACAGGGTAACTATGGCTACACCTTC,CSVIQGNYGYTF
TRBJ1-5,.,.,TRBV4-1,TGCGCCAGCAGCCAAGAGCCGCATAGCAATCAGCCCCAGCATTTT,CASSQEPHSNQPQHF
TRBJ2-5,.,few,TRBV2,TGTGCCAGCAGTGATGTTGTGACCCAGTACTTC,CASSDVVTQYF
TRBJ2-7,.,.,TRBV4-3,TGCGCCAGCAGCCAGGGATCCCCGTTCCACGAGCAGTACTTC,CASSQGSPFHEQYF
TRBJ2-5,.,few,TRBV27,TGTGCCAGCAGGGACCGAGGACAAGAGACCCAGTACTTC,CASRDRGQETQYF
TRBJ1-5,TRBD1,.,TRBV5-1,TGCGCCAGCAGCTTGGGACAGGGGGCGGATCAGCCCCAGCATTTT,CASSLGQGADQPQHF
TRBJ1-2,TRBD1,.,TRBV10-3,TGTGCCATCAGTGAGTCCGCAGGGGGCGGTTTTGACTACACCTTC,CAISESAGGGFDYTF
TRBJ1-5,TRBD1,.,TRBV2,TGTGCCAGCAAACAGGGGAATCAGCCCCAGCATTTT,CASKQGNQPQHF
TRBJ1-6,.,.,TRBV5-6,TGTGCCAGCAGTCAGTCCCCCCTGAGCTCCTATAATTCACCCCTCCACTTT,CASSQSPLSSYNSPLHF
TRBJ2-7,TRBD1,once,TRBV6-1,TGTGCCAGCAGTGGGGTGGGACAGAAACCCTACGAGCAGTACTTC,CASSGVGQKPYEQYF
TRBJ1-1,.,.,TRBV19,TGTGCCAGTACCGAACAGGGTTTAAACACTGAAGCTTTCTTT,CASTEQGLNTEAFF